The 17 T cell receptor beta chains listed next were all sequenced from one sample in a study of blood T cells in healthy people across ages. Using a J-beta primer mix together with a sample-barcoded 5' primer, a second PCR was run for about 6 to 12 cycles. TCRdb used MiXCR to reprocess the 5' RACE reads, holding one entry per CDR3 protein. The sample lists about 1,500,000 distinct CDR3 sequences; roughly 30% were seen once. The sequencing sample was made of blood. Receptor source: a woman aged 25-40 years in good health.

On this clonotype: Germline and junction disagree at one end, which may indicate a read error. The genes are TRBV11-2 and TRBJ2-5; D gene uncertain. CDR1 is SGHAT and CDR2 is FQNNGV in the germline V gene. The CDR3 is made up of 15 amino acids. The CDR3 bases are TGTGCCGGCAGCTTAGGATTGGTCAGACAAGAGACCCAGTACTTC. Its protein is CAGSLGLVRQETQYF. Looking up the rest from reference TRBV11-2 and TRBJ2-5 gives the full variable domain: EAGVAQSPRYKIIEKRQSVAFWCNPISGHATLYWYQQILGQGPKLLIQFQNNGVVDDSQLPKDRFSAERLKGVDSTLKIQPAKLEDSAVYLCAGSLGLVRQETQYFGPGTRLLVL.

This chain connects TRBV6-6 to TRBJ1-5; D is undetermined. CDR3 length equals 15 residues. The germline CDR1 and CDR2 sequences are MNHNY and SVGAGI (reference sequence). Trimming took off 0 bases at V and 4 bases at J, with 10 bases between the two ends. The CDR3 DNA reads as TGTGCCAGCAGTTACTCGGGCAGGTTGAATCAGCCCCAGCATTTT. It translates to CASSYSGRLNQPQHF.

This clonotype was seen a handful of times. This rearrangement joins TRBV6-2 or TRBV6-3 to TRBJ2-7; D may be TRBD1 (6 bases). CDR1 is MNHEY and CDR2 is SVGEGT in the germline V gene. Trimming left V 5 bases short and J 6 bases short, with 11 bases between. The CDR3 has 12 amino acids. The CDR3 DNA is TGTGCCAGCAGTATGGACAGAAGCGAGCAGTACTTC. Amino acid sequence: CASSMDRSEQYF.

This clonotype appeared a few times. The chain is built from TRBV6-5 and TRBJ1-4, with D possibly being TRBD1 (6 bases). The germline V gene has CDR1 MNHEY and CDR2 SVGAGI. Trimming shortened V by 5 bases and J by 7 bases, and 23 bases separated the two germline ends. CDR3 size: 17 residues. The CDR3 nucleotides read TGTGCCAGCAGTCCCCCGTCCAACAGGGAGGTTACTGAAAAACTGTTTTTT. The encoded protein is CASSPPSNREVTEKLFF.

This clonotype has a handful of counts. This chain links TRBV28 with TRBJ1-5; D might be TRBD1 (6 bases). The CDR3 consists of 15 residues. The V gene lost 8 bases and the J gene lost 9 bases, with 23 bases spanning the gap. Germline loops: CDR1 MDHEN, CDR2 SYDVKM. The CDR3 here is CASSILTGGRGPQHF. CDR3 DNA sequence: TGTGCCAGCTCTATATTGACAGGAGGGCGTGGGCCCCAGCATTTT.

In this sample, this clonotype turned up many times. The chain combines TRBV15 with TRBJ2-5; D tentatively reads TRBD1 or TRBD2 (6 bases each). V lost 3 bases to trimming and J lost 7 bases, with 18 bases between them. The CDR3 contains 15 residues. Germline CDR1 LNHNV, CDR2 YYDKDF (reference sequence). CDR3 bases: TGTGCCACCAGCAGCACTGGGGGGCAATGGGGGACCCAGTACTTC. Its translation is CATSSTGGQWGTQYF.

In regard to this clonotype: At one boundary the junction diverges from the germline segment, which might be a read error. The chain carries TRBV20-1 and TRBJ1-2; D gene ambiguous. This CDR3 has 12 residues. Looked up from germline, CDR1 is DFQATT and CDR2 is SNEGSKA (reference sequence). The CDR3 spells CSAQDKAKGCTF. The CDR3 nucleotides are TGCAGTGCCCAAGACAAGGCGAAAGGCTGCACCTTC.

The rearrangement uses TRBV20-1 and TRBJ2-7; 9 nucleotides line up with TRBD2. This CDR3 is 13 amino acids long. J gave up 3 bases and V 6 bases, and 6 bases lay outside the gene matches. The germline V gene encodes CDR1 DFQATT and CDR2 SNEGSKA (reference sequence). For the CDR3, the DNA is TGCAGTGCCTCTAGCGGGGAAGACTACGAGCAGTACTTC. Translation gives CSASSGEDYEQYF.

The rearrangement joins TRBV7-9 to TRBJ2-3; D may correspond to TRBD1 or TRBD2 (6 bases each). Trimming took off 4 bases at V and 1 base at J, with 18 bases between the two ends. Germline-derived CDR1 and CDR2 are SEHNR and FQNEAQ (reference sequence). The CDR3 length is 17 residues. The CDR3 nucleotides are TGTGCCAGCAGCTCTAATAGCGGCCCAGGGGGCACAGATACGCAGTATTTT. Its translation is CASSSNSGPGGTDTQYF. Full variable domain (remainder filled in from reference TRBV7-9 and TRBJ2-3): DTGVSQNPRHKITKRGQNVTFRCDPISEHNRLYWYRQTLGQGPEFLTYFQNEAQLEKSRLLSDRFSAERPKGSFSTLEIQRTEQGDSAMYLCASSSNSGPGGTDTQYFGPGTRLTVL.

This clonotype has just a few counts. The chain joins TRBV2 to TRBJ2-5, with TRBD2 identical over 7 bases. Germline CDR1 and CDR2: SNHLY and FYNNEI. The CDR3 length is 14 residues. Losses at the gene ends were 8 bases for V and 0 bases for J; bases not matched to a gene: 6. DNA for the CDR3: TGTGCCAGCGAGGAGCGGGGAAACCAAGAGACCCAGTACTTC. It translates to CASEERGNQETQYF.

The chain couples TRBV5-1 to TRBJ2-7, with 7 bases matching TRBD1. After removal of 4 bases from V and 2 bases from J, the junction contained 9 bases not matched to a gene. The CDR3 loop spans 15 amino acids. Per the germline V gene, CDR1 is SGHRS and CDR2 is YFSETQ. CDR3 sequence reads: CASSLWSGGAYEQYF. The CDR3 bases are TGCGCCAGCAGCCTATGGTCAGGGGGAGCCTACGAGCAGTACTTC.

The chain is built from TRBV7-3 and TRBJ2-5, with 7 positions matching TRBD1. The DNA end lines up better with TRBJ2-7; the J call may be wrong. CDR1 and CDR2 (germline): SGHTA, FQGTGA. This CDR3 is 13 amino acids long. This CDR3 is CASSPQGNSEQYF. CDR3 sequence (DNA): TGTGCCAGCAGCCCACAGGGGAATAGCGAGCAGTACTTC.

This clonotype was seen only a few times. V is TRBV7-6 and J is TRBJ2-3; 11 bases agree with TRBD2. Trimming at V came to 4 bases and at J to 4 bases, leaving 4 bases not matched to a gene. From germline, CDR1 is SGHVS and CDR2 FNYEAQ. This CDR3 region has 15 residues. In DNA, the CDR3 is TGTGCCAGCAGCTCCATAGCGGGGGGGCCAGATACGCAGTATTTT. This gives the protein CASSSIAGGPDTQYF. Filled out from reference TRBV7-6 and TRBJ2-3, the complete variable domain reads GAGVSQSPRYKVTKRGQDVALRCDPISGHVSLYWYRQALGQGPEFLTYFNYEAQQDKSGLPNDRFSAERPEGSISTLTIQRTEQRDSAMYRCASSSIAGGPDTQYFGPGTRLTVL.

V usage is TRBV24-1 and J usage is TRBJ1-2; the D is unclear. This CDR3 has 14 amino acids. V lost 9 bases to trimming and J lost 2 bases, with 15 bases between them. The V gene's germline CDR1 is KGHDR and CDR2 SFDVKD. The chain's CDR3 is CATYQETGNYGYTF. CDR3 coding DNA: TGTGCCACCTATCAAGAGACCGGCAACTATGGCTACACCTTC.

J is TRBJ1-2 and V is TRBV5-1; no definite D call. Germline lookup yields CDR1 SGHRS and CDR2 YFSETQ. CDR3 size: 11 residues. V was shortened by 4 bases and J by 7 bases, with 8 bases between the two germline ends. CDR3 amino acids: CASSVQSGYTF. The CDR3 nucleotides read TGCGCCAGCAGCGTCCAAAGTGGCTACACCTTC.

The chain joins TRBV5-4 to TRBJ2-1, with TRBD1 matching over 10 bases. This CDR3 has 16 amino acids. V was clipped by 4 bases and J by 9 bases; unmatched bases: 13. Germline V gene data show CDR1 as SGHNT and CDR2 as YYREEE (reference sequence). CDR3 residues: CASSPLAGTGVVEQFF. The CDR3, as DNA: TGTGCCAGCAGCCCATTGGCCGGGACAGGGGTGGTTGAGCAGTTCTTC.

In this sample, this clonotype turned up a few times. The DNA of the CDR3 is TGCGCCAGCAGCTTGGATGCGACTCCGACCTACAATGAGCAGTTCTTC. Its translation is CASSLDATPTYNEQFF. The rearrangement links TRBV5-1 to TRBJ2-1, with unresolved D. CDR3 size: 16 residues. Trimming pared 0 bases from V and 2 bases from J, leaving 12 bases between. Germline CDR1 reads SGHRS; CDR2 reads YFSETQ.